This T cell receptor beta chain was found in a study of cytomegalovirus exposure and HLA in healthy donors. PCR involved 60 Vbeta and 13 Jbeta primers. Repertoires were generated with immunoSEQ multiplex PCR, while TCRdb's copy carries only in-frame clones and drops some. The sample consists of a few hundred thousand clones, 80% to 90% of them appearing once. The CDR3 extends over 13 amino acids. V lost 5 bases and J lost 6; bases outside the gene matches: 2. CDR1 MNHNS and CDR2 SASEGT come from the germline V gene. Source material: PBMCs. The V call is TRBV6-1, the J call TRBJ2-2; 8 positions match TRBD1. The source is a man aged 30 to 45 in good health and CMV-seronegative. The CDR3 sequence: CASSTQGAGELFF. CDR3 DNA: TGTGCCAGCAGTACACAGGGGGCCGGGGAGCTGTTTTTT.